The rows below give T cell receptor beta chains drawn from one sample of a study of CD8+CD57+ T cells in acquired aplastic anemia. TCRdb passed the reads through MiXCR, listing each CDR3 protein once. The profile shows roughly 420,000 distinct CDR3 sequences, 65% to 75% of them singletons. Material: sorted CD4+, CD8+, or CD8+CD57+ T cells (not recorded which) from PBMCs. The receptors were sampled from a human donor in good health, serving as a control. CDR3s leave out the opening cysteine and the closing phenylalanine or tryptophan. The order of the fields is V gene, CDR3 protein.

TRBV10-3 | ASSYSTATNSEAF
TRBV2 | ASNGGATSPLH
TRBV7-2 | ASSIRQGDQPQH
TRBV9 | ASSVESRGGYT
TRBV25-1 | AASAREGPYEQY
TRBV19 | AISEDRHGGNQY
TRBV7-6 | ASSLGKGQPQH
TRBV7-3 | ASSQSRVSAEAL
TRBV20-1 | SASTVYGYSYT
TRBV7-2 | ASSLARQGEGYT